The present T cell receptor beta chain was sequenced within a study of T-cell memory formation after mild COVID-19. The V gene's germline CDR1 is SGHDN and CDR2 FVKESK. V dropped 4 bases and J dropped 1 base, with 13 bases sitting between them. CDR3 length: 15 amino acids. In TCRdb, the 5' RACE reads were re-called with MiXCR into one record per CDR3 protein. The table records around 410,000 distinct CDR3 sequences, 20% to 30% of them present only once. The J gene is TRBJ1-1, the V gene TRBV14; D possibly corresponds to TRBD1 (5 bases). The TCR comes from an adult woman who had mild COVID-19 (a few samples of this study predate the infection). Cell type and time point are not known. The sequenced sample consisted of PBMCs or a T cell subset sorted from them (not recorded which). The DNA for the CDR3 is TGTGCCAGCAGCCGCCTTGGGACGGGGAACACTGAAGCTTTCTTT. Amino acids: CASSRLGTGNTEAFF.